The next 4 T cell receptor beta chains were all read from a single sample in a study of OX40 agonist ivuxolimab in advanced cancers. Sequenced by immunoSEQ multiplex PCR; TCRdb stores in-frame clones only, minus some. Of around 62,000 clones in the sample, more than 75% were seen once. Sequenced here: CD4+ or CD8+ T cells sorted from blood, sampled in a trial of the OX40 agonist ivuxolimab. These TCRs come from an adult with an advanced solid tumor such as melanoma, head and neck, liver or kidney cancer.

The V and J genes are TRBV6-1 and TRBJ2-7; D is uncertain. Germline CDR1 MNHNS, CDR2 SASEGT. Trimming left V 3 bases short and J 3 bases short, with 3 bases between. This CDR3 spans 11 amino acids. Here the CDR3 reads CASSDSYEQYF. CDR3 bases: TGTGCCAGCAGTGACAGCTACGAGCAGTACTTC.

This chain joins TRBV7-8 and TRBJ2-7; D is uncertain. V shed 5 bases and J shed 5 bases, with 13 bases lying between them. Germline V lookup: CDR1 SGHVS, CDR2 FQNEAQ. The CDR3 is made up of 13 amino acids. The DNA of the CDR3 is TGTGCCAGCAGCCGAGACCCCCTCCACGAGCAGTACTTC. Translation gives CASSRDPLHEQYF. Combining the CDR3 with reference TRBV7-8 and TRBJ2-7 gives the whole variable domain GAGVSQSPRYKVAKRGQDVALRCDPISGHVSLFWYQQALGQGPEFLTYFQNEAQLDKSGLPSDRFFAERPEGSVSTLKIQRTQQEDSAVYLCASSRDPLHEQYFGPGTRLTVT.

The chain employs TRBV5-1 and TRBJ2-3; 10 bases are a match to TRBD2. This CDR3 is built from 16 residues. Germline CDR1 and CDR2: SGHRS and YFSETQ. Trimming at V came to 4 bases and at J to 3 bases, leaving 8 bases not matched to a gene. CDR3 sequence (DNA): TGCGCCAGCAGCCCTACTGTAGCGGGGGGTACAGATACGCAGTATTTT. This encodes CASSPTVAGGTDTQYF.

V gene TRBV11-2 combines with J gene TRBJ2-7; D call uncertain. Germline CDR1 and CDR2: SGHAT and FQNNGV. The V gene lost 0 bases and the J gene lost 4 bases, with 13 bases spanning the gap. CDR3 length equals 15 residues. This CDR3 is CASSLDTGWTYEQYF. In nucleotides, the CDR3 is TGTGCCAGCAGCTTAGATACCGGTTGGACGTACGAGCAGTACTTC.